The clone carrying this T cell receptor beta chain appeared a few times. What it binds is unknown. Quantitative 5'-RACE was performed with molecular barcodes, and it yielded the TCR beta libraries. TCRdb redid the calling of the 5' RACE reads with MiXCR, one entry per CDR3 protein. The repertoire has approximately 440,000 distinct CDR3 sequences, 17% of them found once; the top ten carry just over 1%. These data come from a study of CD8 T cells in ankylosing spondylitis. The germline V gene encodes CDR1 SEHNR and CDR2 FQNEAQ (reference sequence). This CDR3 is built from 15 residues. Between the trimmed V and J ends, which lost 1 base and 1 base, there was a span of 11 bases. Study-level findings and limits: Within peripheral blood, clones linked to disease were CD8+ and relatively rare. Reportedly, matched ankylosing spondylitis synovial fluid was significantly enriched for disease-linked clones. Characteristic of ankylosing spondylitis blood, it appeared, was a TCR beta motif comprising eight highly homologous variants. Some of the motif variants had earlier been found in reactive arthritis patients' fluid and blood.

The origin of this receptor is a male donor with ankylosing spondylitis. Material for sequencing was blood, either unsorted or a sorted T cell fraction (not recorded which). This chain connects TRBV7-9 to TRBJ2-7, with D perhaps given as TRBD1 or TRBD2 (5 bases each). In DNA, the CDR3 is TGTGCCAGCAGCTTAGTAGGGACCTTGTCCTACGAGCAGTACTTC. This sequence encodes CASSLVGTLSYEQYF. Variable domain in full (rest from reference TRBV7-9 and TRBJ2-7): DTGVSQNPRHKITKRGQNVTFRCDPISEHNRLYWYRQTLGQGPEFLTYFQNEAQLEKSRLLSDRFSAERPKGSFSTLEIQRTEQGDSAMYLCASSLVGTLSYEQYFGPGTRLTVT.